This TCR beta chain was profiled in a study of technical replicates of blood from several donors. Produced via immunoSEQ multiplex PCR; TCRdb's table is partial and in-frame only. The sample holds some 50,000 clones, 94% seen once. V lost 4 bases and J lost 5; bases outside the gene matches: 1. Germline V lookup: CDR1 SEHNR, CDR2 FQNEAQ (reference sequence). The CDR3 sequence is 12 residues long. The receptor comes from a human donor in good health. Material: T cells isolated from PBMCs. The chain links TRBV7-9 to TRBJ1-1; 7 positions agree with TRBD1. The CDR3 loop is CASSSGGTEAFF. The CDR3 nucleotides are TGTGCCAGCAGCTCAGGGGGGACTGAAGCTTTCTTT.